The 5 T cell receptor beta chains listed next were all sequenced from one sample in a study of blood T cell repertoires in COVID-19. Measured with immunoSEQ multiplex PCR; TCRdb has only the in-frame clones, and not every one. The data hold 200,000 to 300,000 clones, with roughly 88% observed a single time. The sequenced sample consisted of PBMCs or T cells enriched from blood (not recorded which). These receptors were collected from a middle-aged woman with acute COVID-19.

The chain links TRBV3-1 (or the pseudogene TRBV3-2) to TRBJ2-5; 7 bases are a match to TRBD1. This CDR3 spans 14 amino acids. From germline, CDR1 is LGHDT and CDR2 YNNKEL (reference sequence). V gave up 3 bases and J gave up 5 bases; unmatched junction bases: 6. This CDR3 is CASSQKRGRETQYF. DNA for the CDR3: TGTGCCAGCAGCCAGAAAAGGGGGCGGGAGACCCAGTACTTC.

This rearrangement joins TRBV9 to TRBJ2-5, with a tentative D call TRBD2 (7 bases). The CDR3 is 15 amino acids. Germline V gene data show CDR1 as SGDLS and CDR2 as YYNGEE. V dropped 4 bases and J dropped 0 bases, with 13 bases sitting between them. In DNA form, the CDR3 reads TGTGCCAGCAGCTACAGGGAGGGGTACCAAGAGACCCAGTACTTC. It yields the protein CASSYREGYQETQYF.

The chain couples TRBV18 to TRBJ2-7, with a weak D call TRBD2 (5 bases). Deletions cut 1 base from V and 3 bases from J, with 10 bases between. Germline V gives CDR1 KGHSH, CDR2 LQKENI. The CDR3 has 14 amino acids. The CDR3 sequence is CASSPQGDDYEQYF. The CDR3 nucleotides are TGTGCCAGCTCACCACAGGGAGACGACTACGAGCAGTACTTC. Looking up the rest from reference TRBV18 and TRBJ2-7 gives the full variable domain: NAGVMQNPRHLVRRRGQEARLRCSPMKGHSHVYWYRQLPEEGLKFMVYLQKENIIDESGMPKERFSAEFPKEGPSILRIQQVVRGDSAAYFCASSPQGDDYEQYFGPGTRLTVT.

The chain couples TRBV4-1 to TRBJ1-5; TRBD1 is a possible D gene (5 bases). CDR3 length: 15 residues. Germline V gives CDR1 MGHRA, CDR2 YSYEKL. The germline V and J ends were trimmed by 1 base and 2 bases, with 9 bases remaining between them. The CDR3: CASSQALTGNQPQHF. In DNA form, the CDR3 reads TGCGCCAGCAGCCAAGCGCTGACAGGCAATCAGCCCCAGCATTTT.

J is TRBJ2-3 and V is TRBV9, with D unclear. The V and J ends lost 6 bases and 0 bases respectively, with 8 bases between them. Germline V gives CDR1 SGDLS, CDR2 YYNGEE. CDR3 length equals 13 residues. CDR3 protein: CASTHLSTDTQYF. The CDR3 DNA sequence: TGTGCCAGCACACACCTGAGCACAGATACGCAGTATTTT. The full variable domain, rest sourced from reference TRBV9 and TRBJ2-3, is DSGVTQTPKHLITATGQRVTLRCSPRSGDLSVYWYQQSLDQGLQFLIQYYNGEERAKGNILERFSAQQFPDLHSELNLSSLELGDSALYFCASTHLSTDTQYFGPGTRLTVL.